This record looks at one T cell receptor (beta chain) sequence and its context. Its antigen specificity is not known. Base qualities were left out, and no much larger clone turns up one base away. TCRbeta CDR3 regions were amplified from genomic DNA by means of the immunoSEQ Assay, a bias-controlled multiplex PCR. On the study's bioinformatics: The number of nucleated cells in each sample was estimated by amplification of reference gene primers within the assay. To quantify the absolute abundance of each unique TCRbeta CDR3 rearrangement, sequence reads were collapsed and filtered. For each sample, productive Simpson clonality was calculated by taking the square root of Simpson's diversity index across productive rearrangements. TCRdb re-hosts the immuneACCESS table, in-frame sequences only. Its copies lack some clones; in the studies checked, an unresolved V gene accounts for under half of them, and the cause for the rest is not known. From that table come the V and J calls and clone size; the DNA was used to work out D and trimming. This sample gives some 150,000 clones in total; more than 85% of them show up just once. The ten most abundant clones make up around 3.2% of the sample.

The CDR1 and CDR2 encoded by the germline V gene (reference sequence) are LGHDT and YNNKEL. Deletion took 1 base off V and 0 bases off J, with a span of 16 bases between the germline ends. From the cysteine up to the phenylalanine, the CDR3 has a length of 18 residues. The entry retains the CDR3 DNA only, 54 bases that are in frame from base 1. The collaborating institutions used their own protocols to collect whole blood in K2EDTA tubes. For TCRbeta analysis, collaborator samples were shipped as frozen whole blood, as isolated PBMCs, or as DNA extracted from either sample type. This record belongs to a study of blood T cell repertoires in COVID-19 (dated by TCRdb to 2020 to 2022). For the wider study: The collaborator samples originated in the United States, Italy and Spain and spanned the acute and convalescent phases of COVID-19. Subjects who had been exposed to COVID-19, were actively infected with it, or had recovered from it provided the deeply sampled blood TCRbeta repertoires that made up the dataset. The sample metadata nearly always contained a de-identified subject ID, COVID-19 status, age in years and sex. The samples were drawn from the first 160 participants of the ongoing ImmuneRACE study and from 1,254 subjects provided by 6 global collaborators. The prospective study material was composed of cDNA or gDNA derived from T cells, B-cell-depleted T cells, or PBMCs. Where available, HLA class I and class II types were taken from metadata supplied by the sample provider and were not determined by assay-based typing. The repertoires were made available in a free public database intended to serve as a resource for research on the immune response to SARS-CoV-2. The study at large found these results: Clinical and demographic metadata were provided uncurated, with the amount varying by source and participant.

This TCR came from a man aged 55 to 70 with active or convalescent COVID-19. The rearranged segments are TRBV3-1 (or the pseudogene TRBV3-2) and TRBJ2-1; tentative D gene TRBD2, with 6 bases matching. The sequencing sample was made of peripheral blood. CDR3 protein: CASSQVVFRGSSYNEQFF. The nucleotide sequence reads TGTGCCAGCAGCCAAGTCGTCTTTCGGGGGAGCTCCTACAATGAGCAGTTCTTC.